Given below is one TCR beta chain in context. Its target is unknown. Trimming removed 3 bases at V and 3 bases at J, with 12 bases between. The CDR3 sequence is 14 residues long. Germline-derived CDR1 and CDR2 are SGHTA and FQGNSA. PCR involved 60 Vbeta and 13 Jbeta primers. Clones were read by immunoSEQ multiplex PCR, and TCRdb kept only the in-frame ones, dropping some. The data contain tens of thousands of clones, 75% of them singletons. These data originate in a study of cytomegalovirus exposure and HLA in healthy donors. Study observations and caveats: Among TCR beta chains, those listed as cytomegalovirus-associated numbered approximately 150. TCR beta V segments were, for the most part, productive about 87% or about 30% of the time in an earlier analysis. A link between a missense DCLRE1C variant and TCR beta V- and J-gene trimming emerged from a later analysis.

Despite likely unrecorded immune exposures, the donors were nominally healthy at the time of sampling. Sequenced: PBMCs. The clonotype was recovered from a woman aged 40 to 50 in good health and CMV-seropositive. This chain uses TRBV7-2 with TRBJ2-7; no reliable D call. This CDR3 is CASSFSGYLYEQYF. CDR3 coding DNA: TGTGCCAGCAGCTTCTCGGGTTACCTCTACGAGCAGTACTTC.